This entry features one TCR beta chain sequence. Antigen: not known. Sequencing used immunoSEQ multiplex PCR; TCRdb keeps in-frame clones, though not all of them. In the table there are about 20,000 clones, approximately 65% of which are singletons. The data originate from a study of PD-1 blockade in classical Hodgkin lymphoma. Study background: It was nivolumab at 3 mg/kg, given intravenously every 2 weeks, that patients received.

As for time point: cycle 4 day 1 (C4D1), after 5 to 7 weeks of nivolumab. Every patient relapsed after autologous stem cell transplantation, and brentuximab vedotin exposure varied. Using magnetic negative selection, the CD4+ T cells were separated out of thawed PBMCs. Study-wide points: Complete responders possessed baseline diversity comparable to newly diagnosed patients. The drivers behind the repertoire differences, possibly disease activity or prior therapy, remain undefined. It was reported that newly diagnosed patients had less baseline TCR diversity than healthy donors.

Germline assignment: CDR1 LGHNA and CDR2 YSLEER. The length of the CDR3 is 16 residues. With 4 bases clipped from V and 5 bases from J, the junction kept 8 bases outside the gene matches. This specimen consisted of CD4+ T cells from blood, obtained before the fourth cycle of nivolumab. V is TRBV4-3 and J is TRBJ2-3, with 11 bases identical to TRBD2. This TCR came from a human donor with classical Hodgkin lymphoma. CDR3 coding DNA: TGCGCCAGCAGCCGGTTGACTAGCGGGGTGGGAGATACGCAGTATTTT. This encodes CASSRLTSGVGDTQYF.